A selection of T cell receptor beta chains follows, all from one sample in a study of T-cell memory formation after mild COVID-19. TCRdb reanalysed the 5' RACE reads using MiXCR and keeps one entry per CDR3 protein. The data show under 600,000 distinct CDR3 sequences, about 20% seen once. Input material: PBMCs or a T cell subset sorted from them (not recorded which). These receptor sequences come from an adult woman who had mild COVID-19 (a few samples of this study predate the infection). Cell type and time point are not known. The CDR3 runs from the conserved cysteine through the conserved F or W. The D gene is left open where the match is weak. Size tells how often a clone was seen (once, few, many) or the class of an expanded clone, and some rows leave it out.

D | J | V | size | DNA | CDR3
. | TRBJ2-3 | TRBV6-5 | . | TGTGCCAGCAGTTACAGGGGATTCGGCACAGATACGCAGTATTTT | CASSYRGFGTDTQYF
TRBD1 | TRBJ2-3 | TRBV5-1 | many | TGCGCCAGCAGCTCGGGACAGGGCACAGATACGCAGTATTTT | CASSSGQGTDTQYF
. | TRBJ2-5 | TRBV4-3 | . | TGCGCCAGCAGCCAAGACTACGGGGAGACCCAGTACTTC | CASSQDYGETQYF
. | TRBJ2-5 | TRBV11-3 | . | TGTGCCAGCACCCCGACAGGCCAAGAGACCCAGTACTTC | CASTPTGQETQYF
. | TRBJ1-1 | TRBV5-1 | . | TGCGCCAGCAGCCTATCTGTATCGAACACTGAAGCTTTCTTT | CASSLSVSNTEAFF
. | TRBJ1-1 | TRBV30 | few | TGTGCCTGGAGTCCGGGACGGCAGAACACTGAAGCTTTCTTT | CAWSPGRQNTEAFF
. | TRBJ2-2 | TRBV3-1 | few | TGTGCCAGCAGCCAAGGACAGGCAATGAACACCGGGGAGCTGTTTTTT | CASSQGQAMNTGELFF
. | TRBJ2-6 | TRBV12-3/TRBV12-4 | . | TGTGCCAGCAGGGCCGACTTGAGCTCTGGGGCCAACGTCCTGACTTTC | CASRADLSSGANVLTF
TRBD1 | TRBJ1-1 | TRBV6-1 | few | TGTGCCAGCAGCTTGGGACAGGGGGCCTCCGGGGCTTTCTTT | CASSLGQGASGAFF
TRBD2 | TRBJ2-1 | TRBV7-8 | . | TGTGCCAGCAGCTCTCTTGGGACTAGCGGGGGGTACAATGAGCAGTTCTTC | CASSSLGTSGGYNEQFF
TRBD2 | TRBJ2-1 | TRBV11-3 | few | TGTGCCAGCAGCCAGTGGGTAGCGGGAGGGCAGAGCTCCTACAATGAGCAGTTCTTC | CASSQWVAGGQSSYNEQFF
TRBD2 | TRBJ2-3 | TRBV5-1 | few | TGCGCCAGCAGCTCCGCCCCGACTAGCGGGTACACAGATACGCAGTATTTT | CASSSAPTSGYTDTQYF
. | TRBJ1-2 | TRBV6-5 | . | TGTGCCAGCAGTCGGGGCTTAGCATCTATAGGCGGCTACACCTTC | CASSRGLASIGGYTF
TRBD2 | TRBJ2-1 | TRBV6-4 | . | TGTGCCAGCAGTGACCTAGCGGGGAGCCAGTTCTTC | CASSDLAGSQFF
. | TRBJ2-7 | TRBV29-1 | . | TGCAGCGGGTGGGACGGACCCTACGAGCAGTACTTC | CSGWDGPYEQYF
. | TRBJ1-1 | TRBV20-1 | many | TGCAGCGGTCGTATGAACACTGAAGCTTTCTTT | CSGRMNTEAFF
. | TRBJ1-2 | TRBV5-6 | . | TGTGCCAGCAGACAACTGGAGGGTGGCTACACCTTC | CASRQLEGGYTF
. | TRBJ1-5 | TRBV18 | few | TGTGCCAGCTCAGCCGGGACACATAGCAATCAGCCCCAGCATTTT | CASSAGTHSNQPQHF
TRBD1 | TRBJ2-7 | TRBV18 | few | TGTGCCAGCTCACCAGACAGGGCTGGATACGAGCAGTACTTC | CASSPDRAGYEQYF
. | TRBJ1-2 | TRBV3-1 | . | TGTGCCAGCAGCCACGGCTATGGCTACACCTTC | CASSHGYGYTF
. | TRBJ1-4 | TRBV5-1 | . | TGCGCCAGCGGTGAGGGCCTCGGTAATGAAAAACTGTTTTTT | CASGEGLGNEKLFF
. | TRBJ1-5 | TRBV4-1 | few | TGCGCCAGCAGCCAAGTGGGACCGGCCTTAAGCAATCAGCCCCAGCATTTT | CASSQVGPALSNQPQHF
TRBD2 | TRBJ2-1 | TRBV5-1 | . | TGCGCCAGCAGCCAGGCGGTAGCGGGAGGCGGTGAGCAGTTCTTC | CASSQAVAGGGEQFF
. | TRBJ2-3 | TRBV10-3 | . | TGTGCCATCAGTGAATCGAGCAGGGGCACAGATACGCAGTATTTT | CAISESSRGTDTQYF
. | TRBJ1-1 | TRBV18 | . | TGTGCCAGCTCAACAATCAGGGGGAACACTGAAGCTTTCTTT | CASSTIRGNTEAFF
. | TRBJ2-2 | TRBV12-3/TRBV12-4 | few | TGTGCCAGCAGTCCGCCGGGACTTACGGCGAAAAAGCTGTTTTTT | CASSPPGLTAKKLFF
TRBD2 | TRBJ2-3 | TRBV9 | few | TGTGCCAGCAGCGCCCTGGGAGCGGGAGGCCCCACAGATACGCAGTATTTT | CASSALGAGGPTDTQYF
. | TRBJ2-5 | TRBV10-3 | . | TGTGCCATCAGTGAGTCGAAAGAGACCCAGTACTTC | CAISESKETQYF
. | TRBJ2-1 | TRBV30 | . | TGTGCCTGGAGTGTAATCTCCGGACAGTCCTACAATGAGCAGTTCTTC | CAWSVISGQSYNEQFF
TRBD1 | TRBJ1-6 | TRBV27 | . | TGTGCCAGCAGACGTCCGGGACAGGCGAATTCACCCCTCCACTTT | CASRRPGQANSPLHF
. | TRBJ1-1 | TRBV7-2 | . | TGTGCCAGCAGCTTAGTTCTAGGTTGGGAAGGGACTGAAGCTTTCTTT | CASSLVLGWEGTEAFF
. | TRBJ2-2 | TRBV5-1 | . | TGCGCCAGCAGCTCTGGGTCGACTGGGGGTTATTTAAAGCTGTTTTTT | CASSSGSTGGYLKLFF
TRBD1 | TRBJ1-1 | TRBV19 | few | TGTGCCAGTAGCGCGACAGGGACGAACACTGAAGCTTTCTTT | CASSATGTNTEAFF
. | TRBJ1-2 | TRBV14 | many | TGTGCCAGCAGCCAAGATAGGCGAAACTATGGCTACACCTTC | CASSQDRRNYGYTF
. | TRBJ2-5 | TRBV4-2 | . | TGTGCCAGCAGCCAAGGAAGTATCGGTTCGGAGACCCAGTACTTC | CASSQGSIGSETQYF
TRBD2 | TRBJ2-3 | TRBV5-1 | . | TGCGCCAGCAGCGAGGAAGCGGGGGGGCCGGTTCAGGATACGCAGTATTTT | CASSEEAGGPVQDTQYF
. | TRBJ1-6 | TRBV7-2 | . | TGTGCCAGCAGCCTAATGGCCAAGAATTCACCCCTCCACTTT | CASSLMAKNSPLHF
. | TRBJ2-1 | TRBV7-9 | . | TGTGCCAGCAGCTTAGTAGGAAGTGAGCAGTTCTTC | CASSLVGSEQFF
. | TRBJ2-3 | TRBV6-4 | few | TGTGCCAGTAAATATTCGTCGGATACGCAGTATTTT | CASKYSSDTQYF
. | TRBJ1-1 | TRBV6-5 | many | TGTGCCAGCAGAATCACCGCCGGCAGGGTGAACACTGAAGCTTTCTTT | CASRITAGRVNTEAFF
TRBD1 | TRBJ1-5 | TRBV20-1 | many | TGCAGTGCTAGGGACAGGGAAGGTCAGCCCCAGCATTTT | CSARDREGQPQHF
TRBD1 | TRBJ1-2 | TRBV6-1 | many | TGTGCCAGCAGTTTCGAACAGGGGGCGAGCGGCTACACCTTC | CASSFEQGASGYTF
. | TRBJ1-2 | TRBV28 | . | TGTGCCAGCAGTTTGCGGGGCTTTGAGGGGGCTAACTATGGCTACACCTTC | CASSLRGFEGANYGYTF
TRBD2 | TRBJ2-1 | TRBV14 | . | TGTGCCAGCAGCCAAGTGCCGGGGGGGCCTTTGAATGAGCAGTTCTTC | CASSQVPGGPLNEQFF
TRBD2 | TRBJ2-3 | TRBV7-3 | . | TGTGCCAGCAGCACCCGGACTAGCGGGAGGTTGGCAGATACGCAGTATTTT | CASSTRTSGRLADTQYF
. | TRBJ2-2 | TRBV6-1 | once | TGTGCCAGCGATAACACCGGGGAGCTGTTTTTT | CASDNTGELFF
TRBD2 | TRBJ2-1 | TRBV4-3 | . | TGCGCCAGCAGACACGGGACTAGCGGCTACAATGAGCAGTTCTTC | CASRHGTSGYNEQFF
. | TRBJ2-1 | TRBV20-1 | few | TGCAGTGCTAGACTAGCTAGTAATGAGCAGTTCTTC | CSARLASNEQFF
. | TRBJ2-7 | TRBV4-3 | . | TGCGCCAGCAGCCAAGAGGCGTCCGCCTCCTACGAGCAGTACTTC | CASSQEASASYEQYF
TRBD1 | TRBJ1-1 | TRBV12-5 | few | TGTGCTAGTGGTTTAGGGGACAGGGGGCAAGGTGAAGCTTTCTTT | CASGLGDRGQGEAFF
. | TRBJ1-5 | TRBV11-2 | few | TGTGCCAGCAGCCTGGGACGGGCCGGCAATCAGCCCCAGCATTTT | CASSLGRAGNQPQHF
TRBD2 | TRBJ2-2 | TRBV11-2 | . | TGTGCCAGCAGCTCTACTAGCGGGAGTTTGGCCGGGGAGCTGTTTTTT | CASSSTSGSLAGELFF
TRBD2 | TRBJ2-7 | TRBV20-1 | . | TGCAGTGCTAGACGGACTAGCGGGGCCTCCTACGAGCAGTACTTC | CSARRTSGASYEQYF
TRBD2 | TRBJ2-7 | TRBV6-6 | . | TGTGCCAGCAGTTACACGGGAGGGCCCCACGAGCAGTACTTC | CASSYTGGPHEQYF
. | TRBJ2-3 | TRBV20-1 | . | TGCAGTGCTACCCTATTCGGAGGGAGGACAGATACGCAGTATTTT | CSATLFGGRTDTQYF
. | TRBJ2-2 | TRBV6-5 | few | TGTGCCAGCAGTTATGGTCTTTGGGGACAAAACACCGGGGAGCTGTTTTTT | CASSYGLWGQNTGELFF
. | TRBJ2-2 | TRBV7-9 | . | TGTGCCAGCAGCCGGACGTTTCCCGGGGAGCTGTTTTTT | CASSRTFPGELFF
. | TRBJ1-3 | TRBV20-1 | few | TGCAGTGCTAGGGGGGGCTCTGGAAACACCATATATTTT | CSARGGSGNTIYF
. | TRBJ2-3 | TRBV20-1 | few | TGCAGTGCTAGAGGAGGTACTAGCACAGATACGCAGTATTTT | CSARGGTSTDTQYF
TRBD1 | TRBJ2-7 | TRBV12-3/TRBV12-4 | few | TGTGCCAGCAGACCGGGACAGGGTAACCACGAGCAGTACTTC | CASRPGQGNHEQYF